One sample yielded the 15 T cell receptor beta chains listed below, sequenced in a study of blood T cells in healthy people across ages. Through a sample-barcoded 5' primer and a J-beta primer mix, a second PCR was run for roughly 7 to 11 cycles. TCRdb used MiXCR to reprocess the 5' RACE reads, holding one entry per CDR3 protein. Of about 570,000 distinct CDR3 sequences listed, roughly a quarter are singletons. Specimen: blood. These TCRs come from a woman between 70 and 85 years old in good health.

The chain combines TRBV20-1 with TRBJ1-5; D call uncertain. The CDR3 is made up of 13 amino acids. The germline gives CDR1 DFQATT, CDR2 SNEGSKA (reference sequence). Trimming took off 0 bases at V and 7 bases at J, with 10 bases between the two ends. The CDR3 here is CSARDSAWQPQHF. In DNA form, the CDR3 reads TGCAGTGCTAGAGATTCCGCTTGGCAGCCCCAGCATTTT.

In the case of this clonotype: The junction differs from germline at one of its ends, possibly a read error. This chain uses TRBV24-1 with TRBJ2-5; 7 bases line up with TRBD1. The tail of the sequence fits TRBJ2-1 better, so the J call may be wrong. Germline V CDR1 and CDR2: KGHDR, SFDVKD. The CDR3 has 15 amino acids. CDR3 region: CATSPGTAPYNGQFF. Here the CDR3 DNA reads TGTGCCACCAGCCCCGGGACAGCCCCCTACAATGGGCAGTTCTTC.

This clonotype occurred a few times. The rearrangement links TRBV7-2 to TRBJ1-2; D not certain. This CDR3 spans 14 amino acids. Per germline, CDR1 SGHTA and CDR2 FQGNSA. V was shortened by 3 bases and J by 2 bases, with 10 bases between the two germline ends. In nucleotides, the CDR3 is TGTGCCAGCAGCTTGTCGAGCCGGAACTATGGCTACACCTTC. This codes for CASSLSSRNYGYTF.

Only a few counts were recorded for this clonotype. The CDR3 DNA is TGCAGCGTTGAAGTGTGGGGGATTCAAGAGACCCAGTACTTC. Translation: CSVEVWGIQETQYF. The chain carries TRBV29-1 and TRBJ2-5, with D perhaps TRBD1 or TRBD2 (5 bases each). The CDR3 runs 14 residues. CDR1 SQVTM and CDR2 ANQGSEA come from the germline V gene. V lost 1 base and J lost 2, with 11 bases in between.

This clonotype was seen only a few times. The rearrangement links TRBV6-5 to TRBJ2-1; TRBD1 matches 12 bases. The CDR3 is 17 residues long. Germline trimming cut 2 bases from V and 9 bases from J; bases unmatched to any gene: 11. Germline V gives CDR1 MNHEY, CDR2 SVGAGI. The CDR3 protein is CASSYDGWGTGGFEQFF. In DNA, the CDR3 is TGTGCCAGCAGTTACGATGGATGGGGGACAGGGGGCTTTGAGCAGTTCTTC.

V is TRBV5-1 and J is TRBJ2-5; 8 bases map to TRBD2. V was pared by 0 bases and J by 5 bases, with 12 bases of the junction left unmatched. Per germline, CDR1 SGHRS and CDR2 YFSETQ. CDR3 size: 17 residues. CDR3 amino acids: CASSLGTGTSVWETQYF. The CDR3 bases are TGCGCCAGCAGCTTGGGGACCGGGACTAGTGTGTGGGAGACCCAGTACTTC.

V gene TRBV25-1 combines with J gene TRBJ2-7; possible D gene TRBD1, 6 bases. Germline assignment: CDR1 MGHDK and CDR2 SYGVNS. The CDR3 length is 14 residues. V was cut by 1 base and J by 5 bases, with 12 bases left in between. In DNA, the CDR3 is TGTGCCAGCAGTGAATCTGGGACAATTCACGAGCAGTACTTC. Translated, it gives CASSESGTIHEQYF.

This clonotype was detected a few times. The V gene is TRBV6-5, the J gene TRBJ1-5, with D possibly matching TRBD1 (5 bases). This CDR3 has 14 amino acids. V was clipped by 4 bases and J by 3 bases, with 10 bases between them. Germline lookup yields CDR1 MNHEY and CDR2 SVGAGI. This CDR3 is CASSSSGFNQPQHF. CDR3 DNA: TGTGCCAGCAGTTCATCAGGGTTCAATCAGCCCCAGCATTTT.

In this sample, this clonotype turned up a few times. The rearrangement links TRBV3-1 to TRBJ2-1; 8 bases match TRBD2. J lost 10 bases, V lost 2 bases, and 10 bases had no gene match. This CDR3 region has 15 residues. The germline gives CDR1 LGHDT, CDR2 YNNKEL (reference sequence). The CDR3: CASSQRRTSSWEQFF. In nucleotides, the CDR3 is TGTGCCAGCAGCCAACGTCGGACTAGCTCCTGGGAGCAGTTCTTC.

This clonotype was seen more than once but under ten times. The V call is TRBV29-1, the J call TRBJ1-3; 7 bases are a match to TRBD1. Germline values: CDR1 SQVTM, CDR2 ANQGSEA. V lost 7 bases, J lost 0 bases, and 9 bases stayed unmatched. This CDR3 spans 15 amino acids. CDR3 bases: TGCAGCGCCCGTCGACAGGGAGGCTCTGGAAACACCATATATTTT. Translating it yields CSARRQGGSGNTIYF.

V usage is TRBV4-2 and J usage is TRBJ2-5, with 9 positions matching TRBD2. CDR3 length: 16 amino acids. Looked up from germline, CDR1 is LGHNA and CDR2 is YNFKEQ. Trimming at V came to 0 bases and at J to 5 bases, leaving 7 bases not matched to a gene. The CDR3 reads CASSQERGRAQETQYF. The CDR3 coding sequence is TGTGCCAGCAGCCAAGAGCGCGGGAGGGCCCAGGAGACCCAGTACTTC.

The chain employs TRBV13 and TRBJ2-3; D is undetermined. Germline CDR1 reads PRHDT; CDR2 reads FYEKMQ (reference sequence). This CDR3 has 13 residues. The V end was cut by 3 bases, the J end by 5 bases, with 9 bases between. DNA of the CDR3: TGTGCCAGCAGCTTCGGGCGTGTAGATACGCAGTATTTT. It specifies CASSFGRVDTQYF.

This clonotype was seen more than once but under ten times. This chain links TRBV9 with TRBJ2-6, with D unclear. Germline V gene data show CDR1 as SGDLS and CDR2 as YYNGEE. Trimming cost V 3 bases and J 10 bases, with 11 bases left between them. The CDR3 runs to 13 residues. Here the CDR3 DNA reads TGTGCCAGCAGCGCCAACCAGGTGAACGTCCTGACTTTC. Protein sequence: CASSANQVNVLTF.

The chain is built from TRBV10-3 and TRBJ1-4; the D is unclear. V lost 0 bases and J 0 bases, leaving 11 bases between the germline ends. Germline CDR1 and CDR2: ENHRY and SYGVKD. The CDR3 is made up of 17 amino acids. The CDR3 DNA follows: TGTGCCATCAGTGAGTCTTTCCAAGGAACAACTAATGAAAAACTGTTTTTT. This encodes CAISESFQGTTNEKLFF.

The chain employs TRBV20-1 and TRBJ2-7, with 7 bases identical to TRBD1. CDR1 and CDR2 (germline): DFQATT, SNEGSKA (reference sequence). V gave up 5 bases and J gave up 1 base; unmatched junction bases: 8. The CDR3 loop spans 14 amino acids. CDR3 DNA sequence: TGCAGTGCTGACCGGGACAGAGTATCCTACGAGCAGTACTTC. This sequence encodes CSADRDRVSYEQYF.